The TCR beta chain under discussion was sequenced for a study of blood T cells in healthy people across ages. The use of a sample-barcoded 5' primer and a J-beta primer mix characterized a second PCR of roughly 6 to 11 cycles. MiXCR, applied by TCRdb to the 5' RACE reads, yields one record per CDR3 protein. Of 550,000 to 750,000 distinct CDR3 sequences in the sample, roughly 21% are singletons; the top ten hold around 3.4%. The study's findings and limits: Measured against age, TCR beta diversity per million T cells decreased in a roughly linear manner.

Concerning this clonotype itself: What it binds is unknown.

The germline V gene has CDR1 MNHNY and CDR2 SVGAGI (reference sequence). The V gene lost 6 bases and the J gene lost 3 bases, with 15 bases spanning the gap. CDR3 length: 15 amino acids. The source is a man between 65 and 85 years old in good health. Sequenced sample: blood. The chain uses TRBV6-6 and TRBJ2-1, with D possibly matching TRBD2 (6 bases). The CDR3: CASRADSGGYNEQFF. The CDR3 coding sequence is TGTGCCAGCAGAGCTGATAGCGGAGGCTACAATGAGCAGTTCTTC.